The entry that follows covers one T cell receptor (beta chain) sequence. This clonotype came up a few times. The antigen this receptor binds is unknown. No qualities accompany the bases; no much larger clone lies one base away. V gives up 6 bases and J gives up 2 bases, and the segment between their germline ends measures 11 bases. The germline V gene yields KGHSH for CDR1 and LQKENI for CDR2. The CDR3 measures 13 amino acids from cysteine to phenylalanine. The DNA shown is the 39-base CDR3, in frame from base 1. The data were obtained in a study of T-cell memory formation after mild COVID-19 listed by TCRdb under 2021. Regarding the study in general: Most TCR sequence clusters were specific to one of the two donors. T-cell clones expanding and contracting after mild COVID-19 in two donors were tracked by longitudinal TCRalpha and TCRbeta repertoire sequencing. The cohort was made up of two young adult volunteers, one female and one male, who were previously healthy.

PBMCs were isolated by Ficoll-Paque density gradient centrifugation. Overall study results and their limits: The detection of some responding clones in pre-infection memory suggests that pre-existing cross-reactive memory T cells joined the SARS-CoV-2 response. The study included only a couple of mild cases, and larger cohorts that include severe cases with pre-infection samples were judged to be necessary. The second-wave clones that peaked on day 37 were not confirmed to be SARS-CoV-2 specific. Contracting CD4+ clones were located mainly in the CM and EM memory subsets, whereas CD8+ clones were found to be enriched in EMRA. Balanced CD4/CD8 phenotypes were observed for clones contracting from day 15 to 85, whereas a bias towards CD4+ was observed for a second wave of clones expanding from day 15 to 37.

Sequencing relied on an Illumina NovaSeq 6000. TCRalpha and TCRbeta cDNA libraries were built by 5'RACE with constant-segment primers, adding sample barcodes and unique molecular identifiers. Trizol reagent was used to extract RNA from every sample. Library amplification was performed in two PCR steps, and a second sample barcode and Illumina TruSeq adapters were introduced in the second step. Libraries were sequenced on an Illumina NovaSeq with 2 x 150 bp paired-end reads. Per the authors' processing: Reads were demultiplexed and collapsed into UMI-guided consensus sequences with migec v1.2.7. Using mixcr v2.1.11, UMI consensuses were aligned to TRA and TRB V and J templates and then assembled into clonotypes. Expanded or contracted clonotypes were those called significant by both edgeR and NoisET, with noise models trained on biological replicates. For edgeR calls, the cutoffs were a false discovery rate-adjusted p below 0.01 and a log2 fold-change threshold of 1. As an exploratory analysis of dynamics, max-normalized trajectories of the 1000 most abundant clonotypes were examined with PCA combined with hierarchical clustering. The CD4 or CD8 phenotype of responding clones was assigned using the separately sequenced CD4+ and CD8+ repertoires. TCRdb reprocessing: public reads trimmed at Q25 with fastp, clones called with MiXCR, in-frame beta chains kept. Merged by CDR3 protein, the rows form single entries marked with the most common genes and DNA. The V and J calls follow TCRdb's processing rather than the paper's. The sample profile shows about 250,000 distinct CDR3 sequences; 15% of them were found once. 2% to 2.5% of the sample is taken by the ten largest.

Sequenced: PBMCs or a T cell subset sorted from them (not recorded which). The chain joins TRBV18 to TRBJ2-7; a weak D assignment points to TRBD1 (5 bases agree). This clonotype was sampled from an adult woman who had mild COVID-19 (a few samples of this study predate the infection). The sample titles of this study are shuffled in the database, so cell type and time point are left out; the donor was told from shared clones. The CDR3 region: CASSPATAYEQYF. The sequenced DNA is TGTGCCAGCTCGCCCGCGACAGCCTACGAGCAGTACTTC.